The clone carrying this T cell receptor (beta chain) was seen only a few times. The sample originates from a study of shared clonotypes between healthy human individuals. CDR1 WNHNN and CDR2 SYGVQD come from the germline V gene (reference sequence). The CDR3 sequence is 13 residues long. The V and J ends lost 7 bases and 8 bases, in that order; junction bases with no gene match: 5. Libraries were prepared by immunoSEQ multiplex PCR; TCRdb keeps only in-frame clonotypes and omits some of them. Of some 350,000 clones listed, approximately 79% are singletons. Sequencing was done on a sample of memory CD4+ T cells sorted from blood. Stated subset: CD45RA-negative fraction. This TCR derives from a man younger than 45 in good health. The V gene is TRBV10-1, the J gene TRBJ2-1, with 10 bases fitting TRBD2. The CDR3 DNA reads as TGCGCCAGCAAGGCTAGCGGGAGCTATGAGCAGTTCTTC. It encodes CASKASGSYEQFF.